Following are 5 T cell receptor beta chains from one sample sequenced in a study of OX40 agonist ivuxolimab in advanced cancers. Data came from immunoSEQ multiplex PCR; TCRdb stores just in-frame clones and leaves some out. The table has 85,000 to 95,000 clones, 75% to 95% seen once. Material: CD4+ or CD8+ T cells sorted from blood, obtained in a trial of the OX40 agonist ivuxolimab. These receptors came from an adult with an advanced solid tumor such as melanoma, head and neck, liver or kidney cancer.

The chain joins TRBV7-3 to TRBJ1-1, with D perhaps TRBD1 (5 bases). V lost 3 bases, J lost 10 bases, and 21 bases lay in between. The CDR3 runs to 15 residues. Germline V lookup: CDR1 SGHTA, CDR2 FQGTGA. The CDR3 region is CASSFRRVLLVGAFF. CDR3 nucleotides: TGTGCCAGCAGCTTTCGCAGGGTCCTTTTAGTAGGAGCTTTCTTT.

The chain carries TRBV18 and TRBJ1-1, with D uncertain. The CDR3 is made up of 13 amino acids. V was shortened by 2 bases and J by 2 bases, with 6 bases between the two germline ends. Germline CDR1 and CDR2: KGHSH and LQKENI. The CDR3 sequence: CASSPNSNTEAFF. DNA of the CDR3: TGTGCCAGCTCACCAAACAGCAACACTGAAGCTTTCTTT.

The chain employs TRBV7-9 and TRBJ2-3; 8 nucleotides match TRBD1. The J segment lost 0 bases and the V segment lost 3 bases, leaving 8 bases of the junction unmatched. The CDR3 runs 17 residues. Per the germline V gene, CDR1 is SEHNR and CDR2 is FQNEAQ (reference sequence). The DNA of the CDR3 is TGTGCCAGCAGCTTTGTGGGACAGGCAAGAAGCACAGATACGCAGTATTTT. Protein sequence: CASSFVGQARSTDTQYF.

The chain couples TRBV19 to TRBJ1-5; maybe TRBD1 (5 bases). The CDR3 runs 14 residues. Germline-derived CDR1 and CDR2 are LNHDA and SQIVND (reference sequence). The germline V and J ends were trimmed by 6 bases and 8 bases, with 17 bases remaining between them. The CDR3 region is CASSPGRDVEPQHF. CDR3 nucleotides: TGTGCCAGTAGCCCAGGACGGGACGTGGAGCCCCAGCATTTT. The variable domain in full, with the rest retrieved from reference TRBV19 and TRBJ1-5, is DGGITQSPKYLFRKEGQNVTLSCEQNLNHDAMYWYRQDPGQGLRLIYYSQIVNDFQKGDIAEGYSVSREKKESFPLTVTSAQKNPTAFYLCASSPGRDVEPQHFGDGTRLSIL.

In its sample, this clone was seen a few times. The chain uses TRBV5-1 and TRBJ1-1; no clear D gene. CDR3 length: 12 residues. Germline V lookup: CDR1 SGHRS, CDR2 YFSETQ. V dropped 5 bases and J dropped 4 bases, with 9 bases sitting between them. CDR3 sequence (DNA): TGCGCCAGCAGTATCGAGGGCACTGAAGCTTTCTTT. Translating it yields CASSIEGTEAFF.